These 27 T cell receptor beta chains were sequenced from one sample in a study of cytomegalovirus exposure and HLA in healthy donors. Primers included in the PCR were 60 Vbeta and 13 Jbeta primers. Clones were read by immunoSEQ multiplex PCR, and TCRdb kept only the in-frame ones, dropping some. The table records fewer than 200,000 clones, about 83% of them present only once. Sequencing was done on a sample of PBMCs. The origin of the receptors is a female donor in good health and CMV-seronegative.

The rearrangement links TRBV27 to TRBJ2-3, with D unclear. The CDR3 totals 14 residues. CDR1 MNHEY and CDR2 SMNVEV come from the germline V gene (reference sequence). The germline V and J ends were trimmed by 1 base and 5 bases, with 10 bases remaining between them. The CDR3 region has the DNA TGTGCCAGCAGTTTATTAGGAGTCTTAGATACGCAGTATTTT. Its protein is CASSLLGVLDTQYF.

The CDR3 DNA follows: TGCGCCAGCAGCCCCCGGGAATCCGGGGGGTCACCCCTCCACTTT. Translation gives CASSPRESGGSPLHF. The rearrangement links TRBV5-1 to TRBJ1-6, with D possibly TRBD1 on 5 matching bases. This CDR3 spans 15 amino acids. The germline V gene encodes CDR1 SGHRS and CDR2 YFSETQ. With 4 bases removed from V and 10 bases from J, the gap between germline ends came to 18 bases.

This chain connects TRBV10-2 to TRBJ2-3; 9 bases are a match to TRBD2. CDR1 is WSHSY, CDR2 SAAADI, per germline. Losses at the gene ends were 5 bases for V and 4 bases for J; bases not matched to a gene: 10. The CDR3 spans 16 residues. The CDR3 loop is CASSFSSGATADTQYF. CDR3 sequence (DNA): TGCGCCAGCAGTTTTTCTAGCGGGGCCACGGCAGATACGCAGTATTTT.

J is TRBJ2-1 and V is TRBV5-6; possible D gene TRBD2, 5 bases. Germline loops: CDR1 SGHDT, CDR2 YYEEEE. V lost 4 bases to trimming and J lost 4 bases, with 15 bases between them. This CDR3 has 15 residues. This CDR3 reads CASSPTRDSYNEQFF. CDR3 DNA sequence: TGTGCCAGCAGCCCGACTCGGGATAGTTACAATGAGCAGTTCTTC.

The J gene is TRBJ2-7, the V gene TRBV29-1; tentatively, D is TRBD2 (5 bases). The germline gives CDR1 SQVTM, CDR2 ANQGSEA. The V and J ends lost 6 bases and 3 bases respectively, with 18 bases between them. This CDR3 comprises 14 residues. CDR3 sequence: CSVAARPPSYEQYF. The CDR3 DNA reads TGCAGCGTAGCGGCCAGGCCTCCGAGCTACGAGCAGTACTTC.

This chain links TRBV12-2 with TRBJ2-7; the table's D call TRBD1 went unverified against the DNA. TRBV12-2 is marked as a pseudogene. The CDR3 is made up of 15 amino acids. The CDR3 bases are TGTGCAAGTCGCTATCGGGACAGATTACCCTACGAGCAGTACTTC. This sequence encodes CASRYRDRLPYEQYF.

The chain combines TRBV6-1 with TRBJ2-1; 10 bases fit TRBD1. V gave up 11 bases and J gave up 7 bases; unmatched junction bases: 11. Germline-derived CDR1 and CDR2 are MNHNS and SASEGT. This CDR3 comprises 14 residues. CDR3 sequence: CAPRVGTGENEQFF. In nucleotides, the CDR3 is TGTGCCCCCCGAGTCGGGACAGGGGAAAATGAGCAGTTCTTC.

This clone was recorded only once. This chain connects TRBV5-4 to TRBJ2-1, with D perhaps TRBD1 (5 bases). V was cut by 4 bases and J by 5 bases, with 19 bases left in between. This CDR3 region has 16 residues. Germline CDR1 reads SGHNT; CDR2 reads YYREEE (reference sequence). CDR3: CASSPTGTGSNNEQFF. CDR3 bases: TGTGCCAGCAGCCCAACCGGCACAGGCTCTAACAATGAGCAGTTCTTC.

The chain carries TRBV9 and TRBJ2-7; the D gene is possibly TRBD1 (6 bases). This CDR3 is 14 amino acids long. Germline CDR1 reads SGDLS; CDR2 reads YYNGEE. V lost 4 bases, J lost 3 bases, and 14 bases lay in between. The CDR3 here is CASSSRTANYEQYF. CDR3 bases: TGTGCCAGCAGCAGCCGGACAGCGAACTACGAGCAGTACTTC.

The rearrangement links TRBV7-6 to TRBJ2-3, with D hard to call. The CDR3 totals 19 residues. Trimming removed 0 bases at V and 0 bases at J, with 19 bases between. Per germline, CDR1 SGHVS and CDR2 FNYEAQ. Written as DNA, the CDR3 is TGTGCCAGCAGCTTAGCGCCGGGTGCGAGCGTCTCTAGCACAGATACGCAGTATTTT. Protein: CASSLAPGASVSSTDTQYF.

This chain connects TRBV25-1 to TRBJ2-5; D unresolved. The CDR3 extends over 15 amino acids. The V end was cut by 2 bases, the J end by 1 base, with 11 bases between. Germline V gene sequence: CDR1 MGHDK, CDR2 SYGVNS. The CDR3 region is CASSEPTTIQETQYF. CDR3 sequence (DNA): TGTGCCAGCAGTGAACCAACTACCATCCAAGAGACCCAGTACTTC.

As for this clone: It is unclear where the CDR3 begins or ends on the DNA, so no DNA is shown, and the CDR3 is as TCRdb lists it. The CDR3 sequence: CASSSSNLASPLHF. This sequence joins TRBV27 and TRBJ1-6. The CDR3 contains 14 residues when both ends are counted. CDR1 MNHEY and CDR2 SMNVEV come from the germline V gene (reference sequence).

The chain employs TRBV30 and TRBJ2-1; 9 bases map to TRBD1. Germline V lookup: CDR1 GTSNPN, CDR2 SVGIG (reference sequence). After removal of 1 base from V and 9 bases from J, the junction contained 10 bases not matched to a gene. CDR3 length equals 15 residues. The CDR3 protein is CAWSGRTGVLGEQFF. The CDR3 coding sequence is TGTGCCTGGAGTGGCAGGACAGGGGTCCTTGGTGAGCAGTTCTTC.

This clone was observed a few times. The V call is TRBV6-5, the J call TRBJ2-2, with D possibly matching TRBD2 (7 bases). The CDR3 runs to 16 residues. Trimming removed 4 bases at V and 4 bases at J, with 16 bases between. The germline CDR1 and CDR2 sequences are MNHEY and SVGAGI. The CDR3 DNA reads as TGTGCCAGCAGTTTCCAACGGGGGGCGCTCACCGGGGAGCTGTTTTTT. Encoded protein: CASSFQRGALTGELFF.

The J gene is TRBJ2-2, the V gene TRBV5-4, with 11 bases lining up with TRBD2. This CDR3 spans 16 amino acids. In germline, CDR1 is SGHNT, CDR2 YYREEE (reference sequence). V lost 4 bases, J lost 1 base, and 3 bases stayed unmatched. CDR3 residues: CASSALAGGNTGELFF. CDR3 DNA sequence: TGTGCCAGCAGCGCCCTAGCGGGAGGGAACACCGGGGAGCTGTTTTTT. Combining the CDR3 with reference TRBV5-4 and TRBJ2-2 gives the whole variable domain ETGVTQSPTHLIKTRGQQVTLRCSSQSGHNTVSWYQQALGQGPQFIFQYYREEENGRGNFPPRFSGLQFPNYSSELNVNALELDDSALYLCASSALAGGNTGELFFGEGSRLTVL.

The chain recombines TRBV4-1 with TRBJ2-7, with D possibly TRBD2 on 6 matching bases. The CDR3 consists of 13 residues. CDR1 and CDR2 (germline): MGHRA, YSYEKL. V was cut by 3 bases and J by 2 bases, with 8 bases left in between. In DNA form, the CDR3 reads TGCGCCAGCAGCCAGCGACTAGCCTACGAGCAGTACTTC. Translated, it gives CASSQRLAYEQYF.

The rearrangement joins TRBV6-1 to TRBJ1-1; 7 bases match TRBD1. With 4 bases clipped from V and 5 bases from J, the junction kept 10 bases outside the gene matches. Germline lookup yields CDR1 MNHNS and CDR2 SASEGT. The CDR3 loop spans 15 amino acids. The CDR3 sequence: CASSALQGKRTEAFF. The CDR3 coding sequence is TGTGCCAGCAGTGCACTACAGGGGAAGAGGACTGAAGCTTTCTTT.

This rearrangement joins TRBV5-8 to TRBJ2-1; 8 nucleotides line up with TRBD2. Germline V gene sequence: CDR1 SGHTS, CDR2 YDEGEE. The CDR3 is 14 amino acids. J lost 6 bases, V lost 1 base, and 3 bases had no gene match. The CDR3 coding sequence is TGTGCCAGCAGCTTGTACGGGGGGGCCAATGAGCAGTTCTTC. It specifies CASSLYGGANEQFF.

The genes are TRBV5-1 and TRBJ1-6, with D perhaps TRBD1 (5 bases). Germline V lookup: CDR1 SGHRS, CDR2 YFSETQ. V was cut by 4 bases and J by 9 bases, with 11 bases left in between. The CDR3 runs to 13 residues. CDR3 loop: CASSPAGGSPLHF. CDR3 bases: TGCGCCAGCAGCCCGGCGGGGGGTTCACCCCTCCACTTT.

The gene calls are TRBV15 and TRBJ2-7, with D maybe TRBD1 (5 bases). The CDR3 extends over 14 amino acids. Trimming pared 4 bases from V and 5 bases from J, leaving 15 bases between. The germline V gene has CDR1 LNHNV and CDR2 YYDKDF (reference sequence). The CDR3 sequence: CATSNGMGLNEQYF. CDR3 DNA: TGTGCCACCAGCAATGGGATGGGGCTGAACGAGCAGTACTTC.

The chain links TRBV27 to TRBJ2-7; 7 bases line up with TRBD2. This CDR3 region has 14 residues. The germline CDR1 and CDR2 sequences are MNHEY and SMNVEV (reference sequence). The trim removed 5 bases at V and 3 bases at J, leaving 7 bases unmatched. CDR3 DNA: TGTGCCAGCAGTCCGGGGGGTTTAGGCTACGAGCAGTACTTC. As protein: CASSPGGLGYEQYF.

The chain links TRBV5-1 to TRBJ1-4; D is uncertain. CDR3 length: 14 residues. The V gene's germline CDR1 is SGHRS and CDR2 YFSETQ. The V end was cut by 0 bases, the J end by 5 bases, with 8 bases between. The CDR3 DNA reads TGCGCCAGCAGCTTGGACAGATCCAATGAAAAACTGTTTTTT. Amino acid sequence: CASSLDRSNEKLFF.

This chain links TRBV7-8 with TRBJ2-3; 7 bases agree with TRBD2. This CDR3 region has 16 residues. Trimming removed 5 bases from V and 5 bases from J; junction bases left unmatched: 13. Germline values: CDR1 SGHVS, CDR2 FQNEAQ. This CDR3 reads CASSTRTSRPLDTQYF. The CDR3 DNA reads as TGTGCCAGCAGCACACGGACTAGTCGTCCGTTAGATACGCAGTATTTT.

This chain joins TRBV7-9 and TRBJ2-1, with D perhaps TRBD2 (6 bases). This CDR3 has 15 residues. Germline V gene sequence: CDR1 SEHNR, CDR2 FQNEAQ (reference sequence). V gave up 1 base and J gave up 8 bases, with 15 bases separating them. The CDR3 sequence: CASSLEVTSFDEQFF. CDR3 DNA: TGTGCCAGCAGCTTAGAGGTGACTAGTTTCGATGAGCAGTTCTTC.

Notes on this clone: Other DNA sequences of this sample code for an identical CDR3. The rearrangement links TRBV18 to TRBJ2-3; a possible D gene is TRBD2 (6 bases). Germline CDR1 is KGHSH and CDR2 is LQKENI. CDR3 length: 12 amino acids. Trimming took 3 bases from V and 6 from J, leaving 7 bases between them. CDR3 protein: CASSPAGDTQYF. The CDR3 nucleotides read TGTGCCAGCTCACCCGCGGGGGATACGCAGTATTTT. Drawing the rest from reference TRBV18 and TRBJ2-3, the complete variable domain is NAGVMQNPRHLVRRRGQEARLRCSPMKGHSHVYWYRQLPEEGLKFMVYLQKENIIDESGMPKERFSAEFPKEGPSILRIQQVVRGDSAAYFCASSPAGDTQYFGPGTRLTVL.

The chain has TRBV19 and TRBJ1-1; 7 bases are a match to TRBD1. The germline CDR1 and CDR2 sequences are LNHDA and SQIVND (reference sequence). The V gene end was trimmed by 7 bases and the J gene end by 4 bases; junction bases not matched to a gene: 9. The CDR3 length is 14 residues. The CDR3 nucleotides read TGTGCCAGTACTAACAGGGGAGTGGGCACTGAAGCTTTCTTT. The encoded protein is CASTNRGVGTEAFF. The variable domain in full, completed from reference TRBV19 and TRBJ1-1, reads DGGITQSPKYLFRKEGQNVTLSCEQNLNHDAMYWYRQDPGQGLRLIYYSQIVNDFQKGDIAEGYSVSREKKESFPLTVTSAQKNPTAFYLCASTNRGVGTEAFFGQGTRLTVV.

This clone was recorded once. The V call is TRBV28, the J call TRBJ1-5; no reliable D call. CDR1 MDHEN and CDR2 SYDVKM come from the germline V gene. The V and J ends lost 2 bases and 1 base respectively, with 6 bases between them. The CDR3 runs to 14 residues. The CDR3 sequence is CASSLGQSNQPQHF. The CDR3 coding sequence is TGTGCCAGCAGTTTAGGGCAGAGCAATCAGCCCCAGCATTTT. Variable domain in full (rest from reference TRBV28 and TRBJ1-5): DVKVTQSSRYLVKRTGEKVFLECVQDMDHENMFWYRQDPGLGLRLIYFSYDVKMKEKGDIPEGYSVSREKKERFSLILESASTNQTSMYLCASSLGQSNQPQHFGDGTRLSIL.